This T cell receptor beta chain is from a study of response to subunit inactivated influenza vaccine. TCRdb processed the RT-PCR reads anew with MiXCR; each CDR3 protein has one entry. The data contain about 540,000 distinct CDR3 sequences, roughly 25% of them seen just once; the ten biggest clones take up about 2.8%. This clonotype was recorded a few times. These data were also reused for a study on T cells expressing NK-cell markers. From that report: UMIs were included in TCR beta cDNA generated by 5'RACE template switching. In a few donors, dominant clonotypes made up about 25-60.1% of CD3+CD56-NKG2C+ cells. What remained unclear was the HCMV specificity of expanded NKG2C+ T cell clones.

The clonotype was recovered from a man over 45 who received an inactivated influenza vaccine. The sequencing here drew on CD4+ T cells sorted from PBMCs, taken about 13 days after vaccination.

The CDR3 DNA reads TGCAGTGCTAGAACAGGGGGCAGCGAAGGCTACACCTTC. Protein sequence: CSARTGGSEGYTF. The V call is TRBV20-1, the J call TRBJ1-2; 9 nucleotides align to TRBD1. V trimming: 2 bases; J trimming: 8 bases; junction bases outside the gene matches: 6. The CDR3 covers 13 residues. CDR1 is DFQATT and CDR2 is SNEGSKA in the germline V gene (reference sequence).